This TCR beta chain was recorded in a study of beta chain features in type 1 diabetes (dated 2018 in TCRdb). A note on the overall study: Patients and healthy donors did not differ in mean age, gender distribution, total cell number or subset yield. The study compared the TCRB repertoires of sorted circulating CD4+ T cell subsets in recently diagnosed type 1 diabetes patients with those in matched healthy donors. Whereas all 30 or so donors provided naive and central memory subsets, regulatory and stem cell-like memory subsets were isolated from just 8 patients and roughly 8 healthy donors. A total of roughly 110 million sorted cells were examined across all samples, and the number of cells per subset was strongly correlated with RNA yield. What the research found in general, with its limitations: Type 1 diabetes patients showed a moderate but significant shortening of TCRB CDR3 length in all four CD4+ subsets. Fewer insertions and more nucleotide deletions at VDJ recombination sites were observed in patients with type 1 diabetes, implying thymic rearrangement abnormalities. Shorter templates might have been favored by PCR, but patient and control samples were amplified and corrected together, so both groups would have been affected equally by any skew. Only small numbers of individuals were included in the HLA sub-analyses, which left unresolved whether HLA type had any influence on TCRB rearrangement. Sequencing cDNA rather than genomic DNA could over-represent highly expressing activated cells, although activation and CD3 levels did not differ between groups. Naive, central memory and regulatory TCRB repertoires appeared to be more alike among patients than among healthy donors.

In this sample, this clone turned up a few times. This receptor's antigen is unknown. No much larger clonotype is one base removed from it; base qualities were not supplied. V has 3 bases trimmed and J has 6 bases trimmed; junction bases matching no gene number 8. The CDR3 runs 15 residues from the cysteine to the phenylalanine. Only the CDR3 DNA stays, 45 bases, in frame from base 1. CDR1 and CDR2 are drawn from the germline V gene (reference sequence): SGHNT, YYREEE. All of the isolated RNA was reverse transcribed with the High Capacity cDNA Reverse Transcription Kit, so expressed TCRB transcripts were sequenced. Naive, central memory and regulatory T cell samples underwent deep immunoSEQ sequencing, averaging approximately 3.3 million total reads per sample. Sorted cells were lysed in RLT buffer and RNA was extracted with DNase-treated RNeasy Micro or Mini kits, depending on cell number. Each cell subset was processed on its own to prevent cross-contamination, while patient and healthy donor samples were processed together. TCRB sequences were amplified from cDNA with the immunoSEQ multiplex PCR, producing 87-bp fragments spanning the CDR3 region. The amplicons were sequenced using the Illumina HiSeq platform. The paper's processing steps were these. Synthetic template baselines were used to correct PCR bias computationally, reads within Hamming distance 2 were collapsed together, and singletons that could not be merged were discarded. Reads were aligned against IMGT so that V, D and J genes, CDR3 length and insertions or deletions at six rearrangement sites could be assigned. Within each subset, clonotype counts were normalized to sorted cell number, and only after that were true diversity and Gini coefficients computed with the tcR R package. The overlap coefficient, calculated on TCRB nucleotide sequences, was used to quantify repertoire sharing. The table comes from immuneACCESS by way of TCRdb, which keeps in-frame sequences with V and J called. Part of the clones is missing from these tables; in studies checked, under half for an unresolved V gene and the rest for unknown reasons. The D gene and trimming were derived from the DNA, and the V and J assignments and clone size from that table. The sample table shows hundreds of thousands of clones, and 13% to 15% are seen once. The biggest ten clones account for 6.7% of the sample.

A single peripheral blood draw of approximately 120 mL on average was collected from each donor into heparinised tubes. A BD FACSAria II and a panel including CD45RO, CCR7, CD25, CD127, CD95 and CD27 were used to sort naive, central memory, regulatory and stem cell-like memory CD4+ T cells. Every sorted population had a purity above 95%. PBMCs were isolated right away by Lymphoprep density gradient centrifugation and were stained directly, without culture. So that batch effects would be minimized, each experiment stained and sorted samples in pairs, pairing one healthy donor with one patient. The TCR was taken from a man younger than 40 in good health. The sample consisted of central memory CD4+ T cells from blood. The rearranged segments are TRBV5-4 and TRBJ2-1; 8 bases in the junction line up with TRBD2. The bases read TGTGCCAGCAGCTCCGGGACTAGGAGGACCAATGAGCAGTTCTTC. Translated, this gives CASSSGTRRTNEQFF. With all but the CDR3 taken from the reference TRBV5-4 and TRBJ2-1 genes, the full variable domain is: ETGVTQSPTHLIKTRGQQVTLRCSSQSGHNTVSWYQQALGQGPQFIFQYYREEENGRGNFPPRFSGLQFPNYSSELNVNALELDDSALYLCASSSGTRRTNEQFFGPGTRLTVL.